This T cell receptor (beta chain) was found in a study of T cell changes during pregnancy in multiple sclerosis. The germline V and J ends were trimmed by 1 base and 5 bases, with 11 bases remaining between them. The CDR3 totals 14 residues. Per germline, CDR1 SEHNR and CDR2 FQNEAQ (reference sequence). The assay was immunoSEQ multiplex PCR, and TCRdb's table has in-frame clones only and misses some. The sample comprises approximately 92,000 clones, over 80% of which are singletons, and more than 2.5% rests with the top ten. The sequence derives from a female donor with multiple sclerosis, enrolled in a pregnancy study. The specimen was peripheral blood, collected in the first trimester of pregnancy. The chain links TRBV7-9 to TRBJ2-5, with D possibly being TRBD2 (6 bases). The CDR3 DNA sequence: TGTGCCAGCAGCTTAGTTTGGGGGGACGAGACCCAGTACTTC. This sequence encodes CASSLVWGDETQYF. Drawing the rest from reference TRBV7-9 and TRBJ2-5, the complete variable domain is DTGVSQNPRHKITKRGQNVTFRCDPISEHNRLYWYRQTLGQGPEFLTYFQNEAQLEKSRLLSDRFSAERPKGSFSTLEIQRTEQGDSAMYLCASSLVWGDETQYFGPGTRLLVL.